This TCR beta chain was recorded in a study of blood T cells in healthy people across ages. There are 18 residues in the CDR3. V trimming: 3 bases; J trimming: 0 bases; junction bases outside the gene matches: 7. Through a sample-barcoded 5' primer and a J-beta primer mix, a second PCR was run for roughly 6 to 12 cycles. A single record per CDR3 protein comes from TCRdb applying MiXCR to the 5' RACE reads. The sample lists roughly 800,000 distinct CDR3 sequences, about a quarter occurring once. In its sample, this clonotype was seen a few times. Each donor supplied 8 to 10 milliliters of peripheral blood. These sequences were also reported in another study, on T cells of mothers and their children. That study reports: Input to cDNA synthesis comprised all extracted RNA, at a ratio of approximately 1.5 ug per 15 ul.

The sequenced material came from blood. This receptor was obtained from a boy younger than 18 in good health. The chain couples TRBV12-3 or TRBV12-4 to TRBJ2-3; 12 bases are a match to TRBD2. CDR3 in DNA: TGTGCCAGCAGTTTCTGGCTAGCGGGGGGGCACAGCACAGATACGCAGTATTTT. Protein sequence: CASSFWLAGGHSTDTQYF.